The 9 T cell receptor beta chains below come from one sample, sequenced in a study of human T cells and chemical hapten exposure (dated by TCRdb to about 2021). Library preparation employed RACE. Sequencing instrument: NextSeq 500. TCRdb reran the public reads through fastp at Q25 and MiXCR, keeping productive beta chains. CDR3 protein duplicates are merged, each entry listing the most common genes and DNA. The table for this sample lists under 300,000 distinct CDR3 sequences; 7.5% to 8% of them were counted only once. About 1.2% of the sample is taken by the ten largest. The label giving this sample's time point can be read as: pre-sensitization, week 0. The treatment or condition tag for this specimen amounts to: therapeutic diphenylcyclopropenone sensitization with weekly scalp DPC. The material sequenced was whole blood, taken in connection with sensitization to the hapten diphenylcyclopropenone (DPC). The receptors were gathered from a man aged 18 to 29 with alopecia areata. Some clones in this sample may be carry-over from other donors' samples.

The chain recombines TRBV28 with TRBJ2-5, with TRBD2 identical over 8 bases. Germline assignment: CDR1 MDHEN and CDR2 SYDVKM. After removal of 5 bases from V and 3 bases from J, the junction contained 2 bases not matched to a gene. The CDR3 spans 13 residues. CDR3 protein: CASSTSGEETQYF. The CDR3 DNA follows: TGTGCCAGCAGTACTAGCGGCGAAGAGACCCAGTACTTC.

Ten or more counts support this clonotype. CDR3 sequence (DNA): TGTGCCAGTAGAGGGGGGGGATACAGCTCCTACAATGAGCAGTTCTTC. As protein: CASRGGGYSSYNEQFF. The rearrangement uses TRBV12-3 or TRBV12-4 and TRBJ2-1, with D perhaps matching TRBD2 (7 bases). The CDR3 sequence is 16 residues long. The V and J ends lost 9 bases and 0 bases respectively, with 18 bases between them.

This clonotype has a single count. The J gene is TRBJ2-6, the V gene TRBV6-5; D is perhaps TRBD1 (5 bases). V dropped 0 bases and J dropped 4 bases, with 7 bases sitting between them. Germline V gene sequence: CDR1 MNHEY, CDR2 SVGAGI. CDR3 size: 15 residues. The CDR3 region has the DNA TGTGCCAGCAGTTACTCCTGGACAGGGGCCAACGTCCTGACTTTC. Translated: CASSYSWTGANVLTF.

CDR3 sequence (DNA): TGCGCCAGCAGCAATGTAGCGGAGCGGAATGAGCAGTTCTTC. This sequence encodes CASSNVAERNEQFF. The chain couples TRBV4-1 to TRBJ2-1; D is perhaps TRBD2 (6 bases). Per germline, CDR1 MGHRA and CDR2 YSYEKL. V shed 5 bases and J shed 7 bases, with 15 bases lying between them. CDR3 length equals 14 residues.

The chain links TRBV6-5 to TRBJ2-3; D is ambiguous. CDR1 is MNHEY and CDR2 is SVGAGI in the germline V gene. V was pared by 6 bases and J by 0 bases, with 13 bases between. The CDR3 consists of 15 residues. This CDR3 is CASRVYFLSTDTQYF. CDR3 bases: TGTGCCAGCAGGGTCTACTTTCTGAGCACAGATACGCAGTATTTT.

This clonotype came up many times. The chain is built from TRBV6-2 or TRBV6-3 and TRBJ1-5; 8 bases fit TRBD1. The germline CDR1 and CDR2 sequences are MNHEY and SVGEGT. With V trimmed by 6 bases and J by 5 bases, 3 bases remained unmatched. This CDR3 contains 13 residues. The CDR3 coding sequence is TGTGCCAGCAGAACAGGGGGTTATCAGCCCCAGCATTTT. Encoded protein: CASRTGGYQPQHF.

In its sample, this clonotype was seen a few times. The rearrangement links TRBV5-1 to TRBJ2-5; no clear D. Germline V lookup: CDR1 SGHRS, CDR2 YFSETQ. The CDR3 totals 13 residues. Trimming removed 4 bases from V and 5 bases from J, with 12 bases in between. The CDR3 region has the DNA TGCGCCAGCAGCGTCAAGGGCGTGGAGACCCAGTACTTC. Its protein product is CASSVKGVETQYF. Combining the CDR3 with reference TRBV5-1 and TRBJ2-5 gives the whole variable domain KAGVTQTPRYLIKTRGQQVTLSCSPISGHRSVSWYQQTPGQGLQFLFEYFSETQRNKGNFPGRFSGRQFSNSRSEMNVSTLELGDSALYLCASSVKGVETQYFGPGTRLLVL.

This clonotype was observed a few times. The V gene is TRBV7-9, the J gene TRBJ1-2; D is uncertain. Per the germline V gene, CDR1 is SEHNR and CDR2 is FQNEAQ (reference sequence). The V end was cut by 5 bases, the J end by 0 bases, with 19 bases between. This CDR3 spans 17 amino acids. DNA for the CDR3: TGTGCCAGCAGCCTACCCGGGAACCAAACTACTAACTATGGCTACACCTTC. Residues: CASSLPGNQTTNYGYTF.

This chain connects TRBV4-2 to TRBJ1-1; D possibly corresponds to TRBD1 (5 bases). This CDR3 contains 13 residues. Germline assignment: CDR1 LGHNA and CDR2 YNFKEQ. Trimming stripped 2 bases from V and 7 bases from J, with 11 bases between. CDR3 in DNA: TGTGCCAGCAGCCAACAAAAGGGGTATGAAGCTTTCTTT. Translation gives CASSQQKGYEAFF.